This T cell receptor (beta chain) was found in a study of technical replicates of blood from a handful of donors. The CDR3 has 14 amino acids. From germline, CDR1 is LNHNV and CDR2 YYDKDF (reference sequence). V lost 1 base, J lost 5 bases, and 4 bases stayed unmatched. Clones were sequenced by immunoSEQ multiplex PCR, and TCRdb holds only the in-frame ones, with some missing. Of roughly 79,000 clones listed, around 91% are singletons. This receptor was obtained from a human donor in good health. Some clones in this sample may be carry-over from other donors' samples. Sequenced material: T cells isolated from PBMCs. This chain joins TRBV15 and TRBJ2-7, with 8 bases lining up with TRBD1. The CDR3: CATSRGDRGHEQYF. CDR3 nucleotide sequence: TGTGCCACCAGCAGAGGAGACAGGGGTCACGAGCAGTACTTC. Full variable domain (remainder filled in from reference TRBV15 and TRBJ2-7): DAMVIQNPRYQVTQFGKPVTLSCSQTLNHNVMYWYQQKSSQAPKLLFHYYDKDFNNEADTPDNFQSRRPNTSFCFLDIRSPGLGDTAMYLCATSRGDRGHEQYFGPGTRLTVT.